The 29 T cell receptor beta chains listed next were all sequenced from one sample in a study of CD8+ T cells in alopecia areata. Noted treatment: oral pan-JAK inhibitor, 5-10 mg twice daily. RNA was isolated and reverse transcribed to cDNA, the sequencing template. Clones were read by immunoSEQ multiplex PCR, and TCRdb kept only the in-frame ones, dropping some. Of fewer than 250,000 clones in the sample, around two fifths were seen once. This material consisted of CD4+ T cells sorted from blood, taken between weeks 36 and 40, from a patient treated with tofacitinib. These receptor sequences come from a human donor with alopecia areata.

This rearrangement joins TRBV5-1 to TRBJ2-2, with 8 bases identical to TRBD2. The J segment lost 3 bases and the V segment lost 5 bases, leaving 6 bases of the junction unmatched. The CDR3 extends over 15 amino acids. CDR1 and CDR2 (germline): SGHRS, YFSETQ. CDR3 nucleotide sequence: TGCGCCAGCAGTCGTAGCGGGACTGACACCGGGGAGCTGTTTTTT. Amino acid sequence: CASSRSGTDTGELFF.

The V gene is TRBV5-1, the J gene TRBJ1-2; D not resolved. This CDR3 region has 15 residues. Germline CDR1 reads SGHRS; CDR2 reads YFSETQ. Trimming took 4 bases from V and 0 from J, leaving 13 bases between them. CDR3: CASSLIPGANYGYTF. Written as DNA, the CDR3 is TGCGCCAGCAGCCTCATCCCGGGAGCTAACTATGGCTACACCTTC.

This chain uses TRBV28 with TRBJ1-1; 9 bases are a match to TRBD1. Germline V lookup: CDR1 MDHEN, CDR2 SYDVKM. The CDR3 contains 13 residues. The J segment lost 4 bases and the V segment lost 6 bases, leaving 3 bases of the junction unmatched. CDR3 protein: CASRMTGGTEAFF. CDR3 in DNA: TGTGCCAGCAGAATGACAGGGGGCACTGAAGCTTTCTTT.

The gene calls are TRBV27 and TRBJ1-1; weak D call: TRBD1 (6 bases). V was clipped by 6 bases and J by 3 bases, with 17 bases between them. The germline gives CDR1 MNHEY, CDR2 SMNVEV (reference sequence). CDR3 length equals 15 residues. CDR3 protein: CASRSTGLGDTEAFF. The CDR3, as DNA: TGTGCCAGCAGATCCACAGGGTTAGGGGACACTGAAGCTTTCTTT.

In regard to this clone: The same CDR3 arises from other DNA sequences in this sample as well. The chain links TRBV7-2 to TRBJ2-3; D is uncertain. CDR3 size: 13 residues. Trimming pared 3 bases from V and 0 bases from J, leaving 4 bases between. The germline gives CDR1 SGHTA, CDR2 FQGNSA. Here the CDR3 reads CASSFSSTDTQYF. In nucleotides, the CDR3 is TGTGCCAGCAGCTTCTCTAGCACAGATACGCAGTATTTT.

The V gene is TRBV2, the J gene TRBJ1-1, with D perhaps TRBD1 (5 bases). This CDR3 comprises 13 residues. Germline CDR1 SNHLY, CDR2 FYNNEI. V dropped 7 bases and J dropped 1 base, with 10 bases sitting between them. The CDR3 here is CASTPDRNTEAFF. As DNA, the CDR3 is TGTGCCAGCACGCCCGACAGGAACACTGAAGCTTTCTTT.

The chain employs TRBV7-2 and TRBJ2-7, with 12 bases fitting TRBD2. The CDR3 covers 15 residues. Germline V gene sequence: CDR1 SGHTA, CDR2 FQGNSA. V gave up 6 bases and J gave up 2 bases; unmatched junction bases: 5. In DNA form, the CDR3 reads TGTGCCAGCAGTTTGCTAGCGGGAGGGGCCTACGAGCAGTACTTC. This codes for CASSLLAGGAYEQYF.

V gene TRBV29-1 combines with J gene TRBJ1-2, with 8 bases fitting TRBD1. This CDR3 has 13 amino acids. The junction had 9 bases not matched to a gene; V was cut back by 6 bases and J by 6 bases. Germline values: CDR1 SQVTM, CDR2 ANQGSEA. CDR3 in DNA: TGCAGCGTCGTACCAGGGGGCTCGCATGGCTACACCTTC. This sequence encodes CSVVPGGSHGYTF.

The chain recombines TRBV7-2 with TRBJ2-7, with 8 bases aligning to TRBD2. The CDR3 sequence is 18 residues long. Trimming at V came to 6 bases and at J to 0 bases, leaving 16 bases not matched to a gene. The germline gives CDR1 SGHTA, CDR2 FQGNSA. This CDR3 reads CASSIQTRAGGPSYEQYF. The CDR3, as DNA: TGTGCCAGCAGTATACAAACTAGGGCGGGAGGCCCCTCCTACGAGCAGTACTTC.

This clone was counted a single time. The chain recombines TRBV5-6 with TRBJ2-3; 9 positions match TRBD2. Trimming removed 4 bases from V and 7 bases from J; junction bases left unmatched: 10. Germline-derived CDR1 and CDR2 are SGHDT and YYEEEE. The CDR3 is 15 amino acids. The CDR3 loop reads CASSPLGGRGNTQYF. The DNA of the CDR3 is TGTGCCAGCAGCCCCCTGGGCGGGAGGGGAAATACGCAGTATTTT.

The V call is TRBV7-9, the J call TRBJ1-2; 9 bases map to TRBD1. V gave up 1 base and J gave up 2 bases; unmatched junction bases: 2. The CDR3 runs to 15 residues. The V gene's germline CDR1 is SEHNR and CDR2 FQNEAQ (reference sequence). The CDR3, as DNA: TGTGCCAGCAGCTTAGGGGACAGGGTAAACTATGGCTACACCTTC. Translation: CASSLGDRVNYGYTF.

This clone has only a few counts. The chain combines TRBV29-1 with TRBJ2-4; perhaps TRBD1 as D (6 bases). V shed 7 bases and J shed 3 bases, with 13 bases lying between them. The CDR3 runs to 13 residues. Germline V gene sequence: CDR1 SQVTM, CDR2 ANQGSEA. For the CDR3, the DNA is TGCAGCGGTTCGGACAGTTTCAAAAACATTCAGTACTTC. Its translation is CSGSDSFKNIQYF.

The chain uses TRBV6-5 and TRBJ1-2; D unresolved. CDR3 length: 12 residues. V lost 4 bases and J 6 bases, leaving 9 bases between the germline ends. Germline CDR1 reads MNHEY; CDR2 reads SVGAGI. This CDR3 reads CASSSSGNGYTF. CDR3 coding DNA: TGTGCCAGCAGTTCCTCTGGCAATGGCTACACCTTC.

The chain recombines TRBV30 with TRBJ1-1; D may be TRBD1 (6 bases). V was clipped by 0 bases and J by 5 bases, with 19 bases between them. The germline V gene has CDR1 GTSNPN and CDR2 SVGIG (reference sequence). This CDR3 is 16 amino acids long. This CDR3 is CAWSVLVGGRGTEAFF. CDR3 sequence (DNA): TGTGCCTGGAGTGTACTCGTCGGGGGGCGAGGGACTGAAGCTTTCTTT.

The V call is TRBV15, the J call TRBJ1-2; D might be TRBD1 (5 bases). CDR1 and CDR2 (germline): LNHNV, YYDKDF (reference sequence). The CDR3 has 15 amino acids. V dropped 2 bases and J dropped 2 bases, with 12 bases sitting between them. The CDR3 DNA sequence: TGTGCCACCAGCAGATGGGGGTCCCCCAACTATGGCTACACCTTC. Translated, it gives CATSRWGSPNYGYTF. The full variable domain, in which reference TRBV15 and TRBJ1-2 provide the parts outside the CDR3, is DAMVIQNPRYQVTQFGKPVTLSCSQTLNHNVMYWYQQKSSQAPKLLFHYYDKDFNNEADTPDNFQSRRPNTSFCFLDIRSPGLGDTAMYLCATSRWGSPNYGYTFGSGTRLTVV.

J is TRBJ2-1 and V is TRBV13; 9 bases line up with TRBD2. The CDR3 sequence is 16 residues long. The germline V gene encodes CDR1 PRHDT and CDR2 FYEKMQ (reference sequence). The junction had 13 bases not matched to a gene; V was cut back by 4 bases and J by 9 bases. Here the CDR3 DNA reads TGTGCCAGCAGCTCCCTTCGAGCGGGAGGTCCCGGTGAGCAGTTCTTC. This gives the protein CASSSLRAGGPGEQFF.

A few counts support this clone. The rearrangement joins TRBV11-2 to TRBJ2-5; D remains ambiguous. The germline V and J ends were trimmed by 0 bases and 6 bases, with 14 bases remaining between them. CDR1 is SGHAT and CDR2 is FQNNGV in the germline V gene. The CDR3 runs 15 residues. CDR3 sequence: CASSLEVGWGKTQYF. The CDR3 nucleotides are TGTGCCAGCAGCTTAGAGGTCGGGTGGGGAAAGACCCAGTACTTC.

The V call is TRBV7-9, the J call TRBJ1-5, with D unclear. Germline V gene data show CDR1 as SEHNR and CDR2 as FQNEAQ (reference sequence). Trimming removed 1 base at V and 7 bases at J, with 8 bases between. The CDR3 has 13 residues. This CDR3 reads CASSLEGRQPQHF. The CDR3 DNA is TGTGCCAGCAGCTTAGAGGGTAGACAGCCCCAGCATTTT. Full variable domain (outside the CDR3, taken from reference TRBV7-9 and TRBJ1-5): DTGVSQNPRHKITKRGQNVTFRCDPISEHNRLYWYRQTLGQGPEFLTYFQNEAQLEKSRLLSDRFSAERPKGSFSTLEIQRTEQGDSAMYLCASSLEGRQPQHFGDGTRLSIL.

This rearrangement joins TRBV10-3 to TRBJ2-7; 11 nucleotides match TRBD1. Germline V gives CDR1 ENHRY, CDR2 SYGVKD. The CDR3 has 13 amino acids. The V segment lost 10 bases and the J segment 3 bases; nucleotides outside the gene matches: 5. Here the CDR3 reads CATSGQGDYEQYF. CDR3 coding DNA: TGTGCCACCTCGGGACAGGGGGACTACGAGCAGTACTTC.

This chain connects TRBV7-9 to TRBJ1-5; D is unresolved. Trimming removed 4 bases from V and 4 bases from J, with 14 bases in between. Germline CDR1 is SEHNR and CDR2 is FQNEAQ (reference sequence). CDR3 length: 15 residues. CDR3 protein: CASSSGMAGNQPQHF. The CDR3 DNA reads TGTGCCAGCAGCTCTGGCATGGCGGGGAATCAGCCCCAGCATTTT.

Written as DNA, the CDR3 is TGTGCCAGCTATAGAGTATTCTGGCATGCGGGCTACACCTTC. Translating it yields CASYRVFWHAGYTF. J is TRBJ1-2 and V is TRBV7-9; no reliable D call. The V end lost 8 bases, the J end lost 8 bases, and 21 bases lay between the germline ends. CDR1 and CDR2 (germline): SEHNR, FQNEAQ (reference sequence). The CDR3 runs to 14 residues.

There are a few counts of this clone. This chain links TRBV7-3 with TRBJ1-2; TRBD1 matches at 7 bases. The CDR3 loop spans 16 amino acids. Germline V gives CDR1 SGHTA, CDR2 FQGTGA. V was clipped by 5 bases and J by 8 bases; unmatched bases: 17. The chain's CDR3 is CASSPGQAKGGRGYTF. In DNA, the CDR3 is TGTGCCAGCAGCCCCGGACAGGCTAAAGGGGGACGAGGCTACACCTTC.

The chain carries TRBV30 and TRBJ2-3; D gene uncertain. V shed 7 bases and J shed 2 bases, with 7 bases lying between them. Germline CDR1 GTSNPN, CDR2 SVGIG (reference sequence). This CDR3 has 11 amino acids. CDR3 sequence reads: CASRSTDTQYF. The CDR3, as DNA: TGTGCCTCCAGATCCACAGATACGCAGTATTTT.

The J gene is TRBJ2-2, the V gene TRBV10-3, with a possible D match to TRBD2 (6 bases). CDR1 ENHRY and CDR2 SYGVKD come from the germline V gene. The CDR3 runs 13 residues. V was trimmed by 6 bases and J by 5 bases, leaving 10 bases between them. The CDR3 here is CAIRDRGTGELFF. CDR3 in DNA: TGTGCCATCAGAGATCGGGGGACCGGGGAGCTGTTTTTT.

Note on this clone: Relative to the germline gene, one junction end is altered; a read error may explain this. The gene calls are TRBV30 and TRBJ2-3, with D possibly being TRBD2 (7 bases). CDR1 GTSNPN and CDR2 SVGIG come from the germline V gene (reference sequence). The CDR3 is 13 residues long. CDR3 amino acids: CAWDRGGEGGSDF. The CDR3 DNA sequence: TGTGCCTGGGATCGCGGTGGCGAGGGGGGGTCGGATTTT. The entire variable domain, with the rest obtained from reference TRBV30 and TRBJ2-3, is as follows: SQTIHQWPATLVQPVGSPLSLECTVEGTSNPNLYWYRQAAGRGLQLLFYSVGIGQISSEVPQNLSASRPQDRQFILSSKKLLLSDSGFYLCAWDRGGEGGSDFGPGTRLTVL.

Concerning this clone: This specimen includes other DNA sequences encoding the same CDR3. V usage is TRBV6-6 and J usage is TRBJ1-5; perhaps TRBD1 as D (5 bases). V lost 2 bases to trimming and J lost 4 bases, with 9 bases between them. Germline lookup yields CDR1 MNHNY and CDR2 SVGAGI (reference sequence). The CDR3 length is 14 residues. CDR3 DNA: TGTGCCAGCAGTTACCGCGGGGGTAATCAGCCCCAGCATTTT. It yields the protein CASSYRGGNQPQHF.

This clone showed up just once. The DNA for the CDR3 is TGTGCCAGCAGCTACGGGGCCCTAGCAAACACCGGGGAGCTGTTTTTT. As protein: CASSYGALANTGELFF. This chain connects TRBV7-2 to TRBJ2-2; D assignment may be TRBD1 or TRBD2 (5 bases each). Germline CDR1 SGHTA, CDR2 FQGNSA. The CDR3 consists of 16 residues. Trimming shortened V by 4 bases and J by 2 bases, and 14 bases separated the two germline ends.

The genes are TRBV20-1 and TRBJ2-5; D gene uncertain. Germline-derived CDR1 and CDR2 are DFQATT and SNEGSKA (reference sequence). Trimming stripped 3 bases from V and 7 bases from J, with 6 bases between. The CDR3 is 10 amino acids. The CDR3 DNA sequence: TGCAGTGCTAGCCCACCGACCCAGTACTTC. The encoded protein is CSASPPTQYF.

The chain combines TRBV4-3 with TRBJ1-2; 10 positions agree with TRBD1. The J segment lost 0 bases and the V segment lost 0 bases, leaving 7 bases of the junction unmatched. The CDR3 extends over 18 amino acids. Germline V CDR1 and CDR2: LGHNA, YSLEER. DNA of the CDR3: TGCGCCAGCAGCCAAGATCAGGGACAGGGGCTAGCTAACTATGGCTACACCTTC. Its translation: CASSQDQGQGLANYGYTF.